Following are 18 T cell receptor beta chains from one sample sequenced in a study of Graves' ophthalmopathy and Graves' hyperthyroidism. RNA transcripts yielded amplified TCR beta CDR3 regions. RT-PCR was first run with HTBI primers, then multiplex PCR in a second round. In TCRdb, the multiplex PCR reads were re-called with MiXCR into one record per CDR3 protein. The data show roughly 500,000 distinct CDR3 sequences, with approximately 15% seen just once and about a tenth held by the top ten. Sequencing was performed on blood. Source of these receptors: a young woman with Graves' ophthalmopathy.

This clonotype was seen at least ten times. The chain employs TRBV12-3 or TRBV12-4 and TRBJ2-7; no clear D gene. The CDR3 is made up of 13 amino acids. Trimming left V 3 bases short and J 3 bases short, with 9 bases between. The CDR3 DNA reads TGTGCCAGCAGTTTTTCCCAGTACTACGAGCAGTACTTC. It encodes CASSFSQYYEQYF.

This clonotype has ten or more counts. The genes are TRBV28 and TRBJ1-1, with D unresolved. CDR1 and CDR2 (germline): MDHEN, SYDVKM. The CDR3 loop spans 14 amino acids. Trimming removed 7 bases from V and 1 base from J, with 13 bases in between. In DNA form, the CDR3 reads TGTGCCAGCACGCATCAGGCCTGGAACACTGAAGCTTTCTTT. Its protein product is CASTHQAWNTEAFF.

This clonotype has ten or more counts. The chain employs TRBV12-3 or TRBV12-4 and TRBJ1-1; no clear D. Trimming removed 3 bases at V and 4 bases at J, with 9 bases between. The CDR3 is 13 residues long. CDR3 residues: CASSLTFSTEAFF. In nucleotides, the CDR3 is TGTGCCAGCAGTTTGACCTTTAGCACTGAAGCTTTCTTT.

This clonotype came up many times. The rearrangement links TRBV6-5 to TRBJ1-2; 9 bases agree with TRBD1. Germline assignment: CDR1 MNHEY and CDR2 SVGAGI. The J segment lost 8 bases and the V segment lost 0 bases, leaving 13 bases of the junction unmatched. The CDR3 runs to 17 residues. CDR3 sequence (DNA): TGTGCCAGCAGTTACTCGATTTCGGAACAGGGGGCGCGGGGCTACACCTTC. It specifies CASSYSISEQGARGYTF.

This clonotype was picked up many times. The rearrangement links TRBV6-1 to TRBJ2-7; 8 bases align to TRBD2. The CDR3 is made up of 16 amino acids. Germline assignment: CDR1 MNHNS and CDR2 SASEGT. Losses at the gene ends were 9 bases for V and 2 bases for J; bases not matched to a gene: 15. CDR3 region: CASSPAGGAQTYEQYF. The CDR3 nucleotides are TGTGCCAGTTCTCCCGCGGGGGGAGCACAGACCTACGAGCAGTACTTC.

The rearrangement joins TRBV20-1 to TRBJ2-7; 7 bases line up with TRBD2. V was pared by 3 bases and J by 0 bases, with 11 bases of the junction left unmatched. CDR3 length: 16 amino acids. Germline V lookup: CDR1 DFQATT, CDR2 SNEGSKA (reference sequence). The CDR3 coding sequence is TGCAGTGCTAGGCCGGCTAGCGGATACAACTCCTACGAGCAGTACTTC. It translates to CSARPASGYNSYEQYF.

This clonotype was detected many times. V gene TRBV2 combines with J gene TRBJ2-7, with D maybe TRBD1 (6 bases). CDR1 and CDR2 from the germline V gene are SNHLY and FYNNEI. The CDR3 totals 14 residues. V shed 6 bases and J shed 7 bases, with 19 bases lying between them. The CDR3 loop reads CASRETGSRLEQYF. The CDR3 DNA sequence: TGTGCCAGCAGAGAGACAGGCTCCCGTTTAGAGCAGTACTTC.

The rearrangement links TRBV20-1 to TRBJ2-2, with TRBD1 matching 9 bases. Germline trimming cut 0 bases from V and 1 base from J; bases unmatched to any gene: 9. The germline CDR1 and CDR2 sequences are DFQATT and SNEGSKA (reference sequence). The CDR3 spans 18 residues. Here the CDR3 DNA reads TGCAGTGCTAGAGATCTATTCCGACAGGGGGGGAACACCGGGGAGCTGTTTTTT. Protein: CSARDLFRQGGNTGELFF.

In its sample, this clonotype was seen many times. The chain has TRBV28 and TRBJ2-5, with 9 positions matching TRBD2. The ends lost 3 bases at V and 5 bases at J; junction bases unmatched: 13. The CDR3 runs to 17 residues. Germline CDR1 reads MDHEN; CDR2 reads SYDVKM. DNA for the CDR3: TGTGCCAGCAGTTTCGGGCGGGAGGGGGTACCGTTGGAGACCCAGTACTTC. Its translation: CASSFGREGVPLETQYF.

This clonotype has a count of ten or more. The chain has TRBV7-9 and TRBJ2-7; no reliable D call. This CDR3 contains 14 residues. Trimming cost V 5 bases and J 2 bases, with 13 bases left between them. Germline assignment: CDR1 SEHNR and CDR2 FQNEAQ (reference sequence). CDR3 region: CASSPSGGPYEQYF. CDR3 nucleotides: TGTGCCAGCAGCCCATCTGGCGGACCCTACGAGCAGTACTTC.

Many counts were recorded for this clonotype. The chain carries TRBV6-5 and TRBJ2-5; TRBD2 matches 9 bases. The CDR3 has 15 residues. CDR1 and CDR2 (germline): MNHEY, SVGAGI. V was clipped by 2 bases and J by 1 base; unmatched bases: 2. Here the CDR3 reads CASSYLGLAQETQYF. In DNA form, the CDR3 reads TGTGCCAGCAGTTACCTGGGACTAGCCCAAGAGACCCAGTACTTC.

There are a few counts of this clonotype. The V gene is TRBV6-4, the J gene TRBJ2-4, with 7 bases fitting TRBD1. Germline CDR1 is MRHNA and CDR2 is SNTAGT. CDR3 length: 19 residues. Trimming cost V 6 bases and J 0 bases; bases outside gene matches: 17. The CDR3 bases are TGTGCCAGCAGAGGTCAGGTAGGGGGCGCGGTTGGAGCCAAAAACATTCAGTACTTC. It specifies CASRGQVGGAVGAKNIQYF.

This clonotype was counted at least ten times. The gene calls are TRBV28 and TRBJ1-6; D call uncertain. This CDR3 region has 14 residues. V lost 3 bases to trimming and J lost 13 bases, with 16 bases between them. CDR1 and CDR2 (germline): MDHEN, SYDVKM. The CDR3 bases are TGTGCCAGCAGTTTTCGCCTAAAGGGCTCGCCCCTCCACTTT. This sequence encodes CASSFRLKGSPLHF. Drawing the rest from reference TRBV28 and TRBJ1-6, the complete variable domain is DVKVTQSSRYLVKRTGEKVFLECVQDMDHENMFWYRQDPGLGLRLIYFSYDVKMKEKGDIPEGYSVSREKKERFSLILESASTNQTSMYLCASSFRLKGSPLHFGNGTRLTVT.

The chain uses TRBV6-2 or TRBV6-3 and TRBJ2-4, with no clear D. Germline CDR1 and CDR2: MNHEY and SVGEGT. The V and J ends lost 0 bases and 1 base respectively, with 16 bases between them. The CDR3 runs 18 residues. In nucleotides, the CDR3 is TGTGCCAGCAGTTACTCGAAGCGCGTCCAACGGGCCAAAAACATTCAGTACTTC. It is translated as CASSYSKRVQRAKNIQYF.

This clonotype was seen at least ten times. CDR3 sequence: CASGPYLDRGTYEQYF. The CDR3 DNA reads as TGTGCCAGCGGGCCCTACCTTGACAGGGGCACCTACGAGCAGTACTTC. The rearrangement uses TRBV6-1 and TRBJ2-7; the match to TRBD1 covers 8 bases. With 8 bases clipped from V and 2 bases from J, the junction kept 14 bases outside the gene matches. The CDR3 length is 16 residues. In germline, CDR1 is MNHNS, CDR2 SASEGT.

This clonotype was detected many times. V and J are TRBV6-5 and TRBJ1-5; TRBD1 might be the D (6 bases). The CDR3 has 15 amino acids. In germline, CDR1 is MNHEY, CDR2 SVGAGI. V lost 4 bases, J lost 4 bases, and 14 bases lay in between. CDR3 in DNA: TGTGCCAGCAGTTCTCGGAGAACAGGGAATCAGCCCCAGCATTTT. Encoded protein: CASSSRRTGNQPQHF.

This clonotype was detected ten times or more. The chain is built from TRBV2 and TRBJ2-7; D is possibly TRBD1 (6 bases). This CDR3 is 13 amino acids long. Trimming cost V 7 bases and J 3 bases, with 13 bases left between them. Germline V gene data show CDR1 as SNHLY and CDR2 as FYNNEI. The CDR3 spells CASTGQLLYEQYF. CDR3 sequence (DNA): TGTGCCAGCACAGGACAGCTACTCTACGAGCAGTACTTC.

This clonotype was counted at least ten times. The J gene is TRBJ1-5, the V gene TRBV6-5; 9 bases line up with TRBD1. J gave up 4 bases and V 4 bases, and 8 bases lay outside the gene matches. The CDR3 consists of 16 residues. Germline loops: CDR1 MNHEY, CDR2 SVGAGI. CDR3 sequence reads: CASSSQQGAANQPQHF. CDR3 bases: TGTGCCAGCAGTTCCCAACAGGGGGCGGCTAATCAGCCCCAGCATTTT.